The 8 T cell receptor beta chains below were found in one sample sequenced in a study of cytomegalovirus exposure and HLA in healthy donors. A multiplex PCR was run with 60 Vbeta primers and 13 Jbeta primers. TCRdb keeps only in-frame clones here, not all; method: immunoSEQ multiplex PCR. The data contain 250,000 or so clones, 85% to 95% of them singletons. Input material: PBMCs. Source of these receptors: a girl aged 2 to 9 in good health and CMV-seronegative.

The chain combines TRBV29-1 with TRBJ2-7; 7 bases are a match to TRBD1. This CDR3 is 14 amino acids long. The germline CDR1 and CDR2 sequences are SQVTM and ANQGSEA. V shed 5 bases and J 3 bases; nucleotides not matched to a gene: 10. The CDR3 spells CSVPEKTGCYEQYF. The CDR3 DNA sequence: TGCAGCGTTCCCGAGAAGACAGGGTGCTACGAGCAGTACTTC.

This clone appeared a single time. The chain uses TRBV18 and TRBJ2-7; TRBD1 aligns across 8 bases. This CDR3 is 14 amino acids long. With V trimmed by 3 bases and J by 2 bases, 3 bases remained unmatched. Germline V gene lookup returns CDR1 KGHSH and CDR2 LQKENI. The CDR3 loop is CASSPVGQAYEQYF. CDR3 nucleotides: TGTGCCAGCTCACCCGTGGGACAGGCCTACGAGCAGTACTTC. The whole variable domain, remainder taken from reference TRBV18 and TRBJ2-7, is NAGVMQNPRHLVRRRGQEARLRCSPMKGHSHVYWYRQLPEEGLKFMVYLQKENIIDESGMPKERFSAEFPKEGPSILRIQQVVRGDSAAYFCASSPVGQAYEQYFGPGTRLTVT.

This clone was recorded a few times. The CDR3 DNA reads as TGCAGTGCTCCCCGTGGACTGGAAGCTTTCTTT. Residues: CSAPRGLEAFF. The chain recombines TRBV20-1 with TRBJ1-1; D unclear. The CDR3 sequence is 11 residues long. Germline V CDR1 and CDR2: DFQATT, SNEGSKA (reference sequence). Trimming left V 5 bases short and J 8 bases short, with 12 bases between.

This rearrangement joins TRBV5-1 to TRBJ2-5; D is possibly TRBD1 (6 bases). The V gene's germline CDR1 is SGHRS and CDR2 YFSETQ. V was clipped by 6 bases and J by 1 base, with 13 bases between them. The CDR3 is 14 residues long. As DNA, the CDR3 is TGCGCCAGCAACCTGGACAGACTCCAAGAGACCCAGTACTTC. Its protein product is CASNLDRLQETQYF.

The V call is TRBV11-1, the J call TRBJ1-1; the D is unclear. The CDR3 is 14 residues long. Germline-derived CDR1 and CDR2 are SGHAT and FQDESV (reference sequence). Trimming stripped 4 bases from V and 7 bases from J, with 16 bases between. The CDR3 loop is CASSSSRDTFEAFF. The CDR3, as DNA: TGTGCCAGCAGCTCATCACGTGACACGTTTGAAGCTTTCTTT.

V gene TRBV7-9 combines with J gene TRBJ1-1; D unresolved. The germline CDR1 and CDR2 sequences are SEHNR and FQNEAQ (reference sequence). V lost 1 base to trimming and J lost 6 bases, with 15 bases between them. The CDR3 has 15 amino acids. The CDR3 sequence is CASSLEGRLGPEAFF. CDR3 sequence (DNA): TGTGCCAGCAGCTTAGAAGGCAGGTTAGGCCCTGAAGCTTTCTTT. Supplemented by reference TRBV7-9 and TRBJ1-1, the full variable domain reads DTGVSQNPRHKITKRGQNVTFRCDPISEHNRLYWYRQTLGQGPEFLTYFQNEAQLEKSRLLSDRFSAERPKGSFSTLEIQRTEQGDSAMYLCASSLEGRLGPEAFFGQGTRLTVV.

The rearrangement joins TRBV7-8 to TRBJ2-3; D perhaps matches TRBD2 (7 bases). The CDR3 is 15 amino acids. Germline V lookup: CDR1 SGHVS, CDR2 FQNEAQ. The V end lost 4 bases, the J end lost 0 bases, and 11 bases lay between the germline ends. The CDR3 nucleotides are TGTGCCAGCAGCTGGGGGGGCTACAGCACAGATACGCAGTATTTT. Translation: CASSWGGYSTDTQYF.

The chain recombines TRBV5-6 with TRBJ1-5; D remains ambiguous. This CDR3 is 15 amino acids long. Per germline, CDR1 SGHDT and CDR2 YYEEEE. Trimming took off 0 bases at V and 3 bases at J, with 10 bases between the two ends. The CDR3 spells CASSLGRGPNQPQHF. The CDR3 nucleotides read TGTGCCAGCAGCTTGGGTAGAGGTCCCAATCAGCCCCAGCATTTT.